The clone carrying this TCR beta chain was counted once. Methods used by the authors: Cell counts per sample came from amplifying reference gene primers. The table came from immunoSEQ multiplex PCR; TCRdb's copy has only in-frame clones and leaves some out. D and trimming were read from the DNA, whereas the V and J calls and clone size are those reported in that table. This sample has roughly 250,000 clones; approximately 90% occur once, and the top ten carry 3%. This entry is derived from a study of blood T cell repertoires in COVID-19. Participants were aged roughly 18 to 89 years from around 25 US areas. Cohorts were determined from participant-reported clinical history. The germline V gene has CDR1 SNHLY and CDR2 FYNNEI. CDR3 size: 16 residues. Trimming removed 1 base at V and 1 base at J, with 12 bases between.

Material: PBMCs or T cells enriched from blood (not recorded which). The source is a woman aged 45-65 years who had recovered from COVID-19. The rearrangement joins TRBV2 to TRBJ2-3; D might be TRBD2 (6 bases). The CDR3 DNA is TGTGCCAGCAGTGAAGGGAGGGGCGTCGGCACAGATACGCAGTATTTT. This sequence encodes CASSEGRGVGTDTQYF.